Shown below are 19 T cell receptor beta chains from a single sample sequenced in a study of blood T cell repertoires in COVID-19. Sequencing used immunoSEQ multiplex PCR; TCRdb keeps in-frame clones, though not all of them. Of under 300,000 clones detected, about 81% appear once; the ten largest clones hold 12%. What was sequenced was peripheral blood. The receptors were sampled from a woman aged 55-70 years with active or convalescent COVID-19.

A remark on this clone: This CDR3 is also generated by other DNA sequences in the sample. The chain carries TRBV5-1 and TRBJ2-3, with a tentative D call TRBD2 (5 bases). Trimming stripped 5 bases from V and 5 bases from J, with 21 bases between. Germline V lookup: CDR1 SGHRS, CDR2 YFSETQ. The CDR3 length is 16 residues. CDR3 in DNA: TGCGCCAGCAGTTTATTAACCCGGGGTGATGGAGATACGCAGTATTTT. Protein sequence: CASSLLTRGDGDTQYF.

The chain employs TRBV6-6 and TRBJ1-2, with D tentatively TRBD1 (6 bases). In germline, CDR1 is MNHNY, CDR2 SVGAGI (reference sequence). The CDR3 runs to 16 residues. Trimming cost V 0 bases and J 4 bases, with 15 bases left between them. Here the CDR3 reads CASSYSPGGAGYGYTF. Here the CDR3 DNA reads TGTGCCAGCAGTTACTCCCCGGGGGGCGCAGGCTATGGCTACACCTTC.

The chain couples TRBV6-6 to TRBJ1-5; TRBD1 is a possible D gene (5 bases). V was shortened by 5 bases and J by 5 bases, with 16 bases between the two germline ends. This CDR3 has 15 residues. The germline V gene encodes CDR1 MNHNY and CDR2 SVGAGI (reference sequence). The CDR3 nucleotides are TGTGCCAGCAGTCCCTCCAGCAGGGAGGATCAGCCCCAGCATTTT. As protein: CASSPSSREDQPQHF.

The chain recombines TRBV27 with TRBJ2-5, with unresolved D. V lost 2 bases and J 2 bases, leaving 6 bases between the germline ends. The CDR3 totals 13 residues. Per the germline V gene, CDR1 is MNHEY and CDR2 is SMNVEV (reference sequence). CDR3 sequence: CASSLGRQETQYF. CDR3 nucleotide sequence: TGTGCCAGCAGTTTAGGTCGGCAAGAGACCCAGTACTTC.

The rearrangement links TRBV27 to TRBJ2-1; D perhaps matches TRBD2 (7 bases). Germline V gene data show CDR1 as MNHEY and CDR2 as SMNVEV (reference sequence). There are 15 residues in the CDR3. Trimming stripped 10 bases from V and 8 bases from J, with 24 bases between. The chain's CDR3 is CATTPWGGAGDEQFF. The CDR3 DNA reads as TGTGCCACCACGCCCTGGGGGGGGGCCGGGGATGAGCAGTTCTTC.

CDR3 sequence: CASDSRTGSNYGYTF. The CDR3 nucleotides are TGTGCCAGCGATTCCCGGACAGGTTCTAACTATGGCTACACCTTC. The chain is built from TRBV5-6 and TRBJ1-2; 7 bases are shared with TRBD1. The CDR3 has 15 residues. V dropped 7 bases and J dropped 0; count of bases not matched to a gene: 9. The germline V gene has CDR1 SGHDT and CDR2 YYEEEE.

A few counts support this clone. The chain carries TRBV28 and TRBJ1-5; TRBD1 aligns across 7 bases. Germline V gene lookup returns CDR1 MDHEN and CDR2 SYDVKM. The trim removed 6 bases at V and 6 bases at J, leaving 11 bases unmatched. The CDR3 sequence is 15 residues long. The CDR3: CASSPRGHSVQPQHF. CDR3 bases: TGTGCCAGCAGCCCTAGGGGGCATAGCGTTCAGCCCCAGCATTTT.

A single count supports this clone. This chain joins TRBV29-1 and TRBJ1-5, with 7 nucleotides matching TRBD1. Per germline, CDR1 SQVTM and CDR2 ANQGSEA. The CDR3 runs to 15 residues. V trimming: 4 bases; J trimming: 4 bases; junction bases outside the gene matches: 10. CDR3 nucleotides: TGCAGCGTTGTGTTGGAGGGGGCCCTAAATCAGCCCCAGCATTTT. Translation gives CSVVLEGALNQPQHF.

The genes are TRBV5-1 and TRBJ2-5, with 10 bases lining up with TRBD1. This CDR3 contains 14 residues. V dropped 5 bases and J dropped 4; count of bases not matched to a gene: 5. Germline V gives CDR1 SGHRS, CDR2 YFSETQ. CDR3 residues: CASRSTGGAETQYF. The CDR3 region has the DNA TGCGCCAGCAGGTCGACAGGGGGCGCAGAGACCCAGTACTTC.

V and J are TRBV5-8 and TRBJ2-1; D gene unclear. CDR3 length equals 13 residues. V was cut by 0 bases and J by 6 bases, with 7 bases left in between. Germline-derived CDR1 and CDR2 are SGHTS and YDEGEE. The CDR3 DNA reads TGTGCCAGCAGCTTGGACCGCGGCAATGAGCAGTTCTTC. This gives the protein CASSLDRGNEQFF.

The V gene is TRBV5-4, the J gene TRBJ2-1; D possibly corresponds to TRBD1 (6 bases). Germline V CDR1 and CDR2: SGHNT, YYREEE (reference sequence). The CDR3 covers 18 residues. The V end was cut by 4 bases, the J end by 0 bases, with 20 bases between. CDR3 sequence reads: CASSSGQQGSGSYNEQFF. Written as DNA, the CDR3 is TGTGCCAGCAGCAGCGGACAACAGGGATCCGGCTCCTACAATGAGCAGTTCTTC.

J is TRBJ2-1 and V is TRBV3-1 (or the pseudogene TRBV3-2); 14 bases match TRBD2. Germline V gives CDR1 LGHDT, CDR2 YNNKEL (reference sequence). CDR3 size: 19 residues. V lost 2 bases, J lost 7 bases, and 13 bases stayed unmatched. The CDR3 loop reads CASSQRIKRLAGGRNEQFF. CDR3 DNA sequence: TGTGCCAGCAGCCAACGAATCAAAAGACTAGCGGGGGGGCGGAATGAGCAGTTCTTC.

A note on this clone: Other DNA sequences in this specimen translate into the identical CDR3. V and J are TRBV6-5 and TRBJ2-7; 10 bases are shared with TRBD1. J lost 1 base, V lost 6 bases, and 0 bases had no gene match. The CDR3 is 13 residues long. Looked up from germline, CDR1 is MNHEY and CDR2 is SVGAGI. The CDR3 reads CASRGQGSYEQYF. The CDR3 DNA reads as TGTGCCAGCAGGGGACAGGGGTCCTACGAGCAGTACTTC.

Here the CDR3 DNA reads TGTGCCAGTAGTGCTTTTAGCGGGGCCTCCTACAATGAGCAGTTCTTC. Protein sequence: CASSAFSGASYNEQFF. V usage is TRBV19 and J usage is TRBJ2-1; the match to TRBD2 covers 8 bases. V was pared by 5 bases and J by 0 bases, with 6 bases of the junction left unmatched. From germline, CDR1 is LNHDA and CDR2 SQIVND (reference sequence). This CDR3 has 16 amino acids.

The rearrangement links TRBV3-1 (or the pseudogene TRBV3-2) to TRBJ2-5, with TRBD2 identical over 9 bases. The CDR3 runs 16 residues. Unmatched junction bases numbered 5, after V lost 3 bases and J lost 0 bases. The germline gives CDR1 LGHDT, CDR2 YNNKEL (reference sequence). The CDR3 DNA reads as TGTGCCAGCAGCCATGTGTCTAGCGGGAACCAAGAGACCCAGTACTTC. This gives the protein CASSHVSSGNQETQYF.

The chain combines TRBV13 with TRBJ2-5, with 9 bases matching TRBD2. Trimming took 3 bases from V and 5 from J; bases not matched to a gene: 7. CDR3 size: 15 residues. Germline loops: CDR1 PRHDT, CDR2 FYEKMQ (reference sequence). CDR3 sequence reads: CASSFAASGVETQYF. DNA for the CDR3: TGTGCCAGCAGCTTCGCGGCTAGCGGGGTGGAGACCCAGTACTTC.

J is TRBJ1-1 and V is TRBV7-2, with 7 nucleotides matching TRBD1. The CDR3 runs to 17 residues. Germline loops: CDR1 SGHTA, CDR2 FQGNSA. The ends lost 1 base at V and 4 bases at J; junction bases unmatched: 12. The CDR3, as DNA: TGTGCCAGCAGCTTAGGGGGGCCCAGGGGGTCTGGCACTGAAGCTTTCTTT. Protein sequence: CASSLGGPRGSGTEAFF.

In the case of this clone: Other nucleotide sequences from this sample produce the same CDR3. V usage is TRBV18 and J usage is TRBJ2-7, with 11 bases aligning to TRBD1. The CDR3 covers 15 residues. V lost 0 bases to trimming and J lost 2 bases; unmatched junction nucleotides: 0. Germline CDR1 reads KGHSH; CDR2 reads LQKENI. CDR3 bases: TGTGCCAGCTCACCACCGGGACAGGGGGCCTACGAGCAGTACTTC. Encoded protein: CASSPPGQGAYEQYF.

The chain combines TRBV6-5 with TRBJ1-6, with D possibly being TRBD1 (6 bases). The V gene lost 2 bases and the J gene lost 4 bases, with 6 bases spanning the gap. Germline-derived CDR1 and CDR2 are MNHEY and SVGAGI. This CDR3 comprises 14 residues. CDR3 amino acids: CASSYGQYNSPLHF. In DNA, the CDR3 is TGTGCCAGCAGTTACGGACAGTATAATTCACCCCTCCACTTT.